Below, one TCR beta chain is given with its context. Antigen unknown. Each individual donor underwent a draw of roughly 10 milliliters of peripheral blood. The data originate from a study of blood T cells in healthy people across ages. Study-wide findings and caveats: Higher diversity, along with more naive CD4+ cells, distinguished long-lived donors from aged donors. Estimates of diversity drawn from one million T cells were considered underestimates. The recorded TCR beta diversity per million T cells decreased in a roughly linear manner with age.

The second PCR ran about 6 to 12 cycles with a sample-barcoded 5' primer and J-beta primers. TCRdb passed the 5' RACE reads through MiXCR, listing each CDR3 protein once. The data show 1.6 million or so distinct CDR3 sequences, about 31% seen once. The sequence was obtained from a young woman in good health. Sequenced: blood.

The chain's CDR3 is CATSDWGRDGYTF. In nucleotides, the CDR3 is TGTGCCACCAGTGATTGGGGGCGTGATGGCTACACCTTC. The chain combines TRBV24-1 with TRBJ1-2, with D perhaps TRBD1 (6 bases). CDR3 length: 13 amino acids. V was clipped by 2 bases and J by 6 bases, with 9 bases between them. Germline lookup yields CDR1 KGHDR and CDR2 SFDVKD.